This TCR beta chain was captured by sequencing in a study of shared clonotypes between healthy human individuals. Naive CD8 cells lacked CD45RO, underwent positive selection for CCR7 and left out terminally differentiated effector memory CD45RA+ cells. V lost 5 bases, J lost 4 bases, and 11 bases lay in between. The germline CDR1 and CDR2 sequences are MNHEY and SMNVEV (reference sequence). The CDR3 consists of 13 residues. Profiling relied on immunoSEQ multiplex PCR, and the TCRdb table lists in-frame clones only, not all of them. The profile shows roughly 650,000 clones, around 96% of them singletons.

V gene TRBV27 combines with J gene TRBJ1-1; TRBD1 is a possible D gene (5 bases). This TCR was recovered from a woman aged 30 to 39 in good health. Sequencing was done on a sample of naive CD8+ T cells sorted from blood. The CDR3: CASSKGLPTEAFF. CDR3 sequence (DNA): TGTGCCAGCAGTAAGGGACTACCCACTGAAGCTTTCTTT.